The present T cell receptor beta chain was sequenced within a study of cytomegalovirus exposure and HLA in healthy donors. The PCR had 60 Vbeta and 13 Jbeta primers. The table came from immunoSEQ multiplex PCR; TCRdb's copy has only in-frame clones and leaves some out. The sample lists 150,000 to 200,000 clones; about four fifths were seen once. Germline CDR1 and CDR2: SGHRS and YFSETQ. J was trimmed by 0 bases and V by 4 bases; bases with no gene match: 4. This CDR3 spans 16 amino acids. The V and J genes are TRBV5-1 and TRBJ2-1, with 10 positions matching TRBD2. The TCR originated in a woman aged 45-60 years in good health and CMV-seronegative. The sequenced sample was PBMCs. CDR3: CASSNSGGSSYNEQFF. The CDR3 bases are TGCGCCAGCAGCAATAGCGGGGGGAGCTCCTACAATGAGCAGTTCTTC.